This T cell receptor beta chain appears in the sequencing data of a study of blood T cell repertoires in COVID-19. Study-level background: Spain, Italy and the United States supplied samples that represented acute and convalescent COVID-19. The analysed material was cDNA or gDNA that came from T cells, B-cell-depleted T cells, or PBMCs.

The CDR3 has 13 amino acids. Germline values: CDR1 SNHLY, CDR2 FYNNEI. Between the trimmed V and J ends, which lost 2 bases and 2 bases, there was a span of 6 bases. Original methodology: Counts of nucleated cells, estimated from reference gene primer amplification, were obtained. TCRdb's table, derived via immunoSEQ multiplex PCR, lists solely in-frame clones and lacks some. Clonal size and the V and J genes are those of that table, whereas D and trimming came from the DNA. The data hold approximately 97,000 clones, with around 85% observed a single time. This clone was recorded once. The gene calls are TRBV2 and TRBJ2-5; D is unclear. The sequencing input was peripheral blood. This receptor was obtained from a human donor in a cohort sampled during active COVID-19. In DNA, the CDR3 is TGTGCCAGCAGTGAAAGCGTACAAGAGACCCAGTACTTC. It codes for CASSESVQETQYF.